This TCR beta chain was recorded in a study of CD8+CD57+ T cells in acquired aplastic anemia. Study in general: Sorted CD4+ and CD8+ cells yielded roughly 3.5 ug of DNA on average.

The CDR3 is 17 amino acids. Per the germline V gene, CDR1 is SGHTA and CDR2 is FQGNSA. The V gene lost 1 base and the J gene lost 6 bases, with 20 bases spanning the gap. TCR beta VDJ and CDR3 profiles were obtained from a genomic DNA template. TCRdb ran MiXCR on the reads and lists one entry per CDR3 protein. This sample has under 350,000 distinct CDR3 sequences, with around three fifths found just once. This clonotype was detected many times. The antigen is not known. General study points: Comparison of patients with controls identified around 30 shared CD8+ CDR3 sequences. Statistical testing detected no significant gap in CD8+ Simpson's diversity between patients and controls.

Sample: sorted CD4+, CD8+, or CD8+CD57+ T cells (not recorded which) from PBMCs. This receptor was obtained from a human donor with severe aplastic anemia or a healthy control (not recorded which). The chain recombines TRBV7-2 with TRBJ2-3, with D possibly TRBD1 on 6 matching bases. In nucleotides, the CDR3 is TGTGCCAGCAGCTTAGTGGGGACAACTACAGGTCGGGATACGCAGTATTTT. Its translation is CASSLVGTTTGRDTQYF.